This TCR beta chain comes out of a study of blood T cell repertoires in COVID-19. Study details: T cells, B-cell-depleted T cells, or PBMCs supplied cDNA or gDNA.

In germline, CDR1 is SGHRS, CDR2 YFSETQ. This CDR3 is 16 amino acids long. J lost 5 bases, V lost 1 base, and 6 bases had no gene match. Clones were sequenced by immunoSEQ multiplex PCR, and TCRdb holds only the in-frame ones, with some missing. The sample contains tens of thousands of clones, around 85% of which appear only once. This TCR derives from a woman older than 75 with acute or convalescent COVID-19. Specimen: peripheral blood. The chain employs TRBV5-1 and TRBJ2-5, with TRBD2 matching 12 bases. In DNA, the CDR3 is TGCGCCAGCAGCTTGAACCCTAGCGGGAGGGGTGAGACCCAGTACTTC. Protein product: CASSLNPSGRGETQYF.